The clone carrying this TCR beta chain has only a few counts. Its antigen is not known. The protocol was immunoSEQ multiplex PCR, while the TCRdb copy is restricted to in-frame clones and leaves out a portion. Here the sample spans about 66,000 clones, around two thirds being singletons. The sample belongs to a study of vaccination effects on CD4 cells after COVID-19. Study-wide background: Post-vaccine specimens were collected at a median of 72 days following the second dose. It was with about 9.3 IU/ml IL-2 and around 10 ug/ml peptides that roughly 2.2 million PBMC per well were cultured. Study-level points and caveats: Vaccine-induced clones in healthy vaccinees cross-reacted with common cold coronaviruses in only 1 of 255 cases.

The CDR3 is 16 amino acids. CDR1 and CDR2 (germline): SGHTA, FQGNSA. V was shortened by 5 bases and J by 0 bases, with 14 bases between the two germline ends. Having been cultured for less than 12 days, the cells underwent CD4+ T cell isolation. Participants each got two BNT162b2 or mRNA-1273 vaccine doses. Neither prior SARS-CoV-2 infection nor positive nucleocapsid antibodies were present in the vaccine recipients. The chain combines TRBV7-2 with TRBJ1-3; D not resolved. This receptor was obtained from a human donor who received a COVID-19 vaccine. Sequencing was performed on CD4+ T cells from PBMCs cultured without peptide, taken after COVID-19 vaccination. The CDR3 bases are TGTGCCAGCAGCCCCAGCGGAGGGAGCTCTGGAAACACCATATATTTT. It encodes CASSPSGGSSGNTIYF.